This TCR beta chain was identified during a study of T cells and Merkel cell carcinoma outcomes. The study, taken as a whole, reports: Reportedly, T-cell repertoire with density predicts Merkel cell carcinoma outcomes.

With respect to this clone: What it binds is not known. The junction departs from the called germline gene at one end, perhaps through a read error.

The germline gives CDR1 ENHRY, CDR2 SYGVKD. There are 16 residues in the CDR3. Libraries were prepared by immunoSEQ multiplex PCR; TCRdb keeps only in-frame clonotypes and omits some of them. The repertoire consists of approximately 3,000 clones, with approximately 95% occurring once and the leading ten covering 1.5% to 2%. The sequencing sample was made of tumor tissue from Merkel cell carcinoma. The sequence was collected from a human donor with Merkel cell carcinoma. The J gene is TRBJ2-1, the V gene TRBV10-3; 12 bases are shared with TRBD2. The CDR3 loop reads CAISDGPSGGANEQFF. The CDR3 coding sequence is TGTGCCATCAGTGATGGTCCTAGCGGGGGGGCAAATGAACAGTTCTTC.